This T cell receptor beta chain was found in a study of immune heterogeneity within non-small cell lung tumors. Whole-study context: It was found that the tumors were several squamous cell carcinomas, approximately nine non-squamous carcinomas and 1 not otherwise specified. Points from the study as a whole: Different tumor locations in one patient shared dominant CDR3 beta clonotypes yet harbored unique high-frequency clones. The repertoire of each individual patient held high-frequency T-cell receptor beta clonotypes that were largely distinct from those of other patients.

The template consisted of bulk tumor genomic DNA, with approximately 630 ng used per sample. From each primary tumor, several far-apart biopsies were obtained during surgery. With untreated, newly diagnosed non-small cell lung cancer, the patients went on to undergo curative surgery. Donation came from patients with newly diagnosed non-small cell lung cancer who were having surgery with curative intent. On this clonotype: Its specificity is unknown.

Amplification of the TCR beta CDR3 was achieved through multiplex PCR with 32 V and 13 J primers. TCRdb ran MiXCR on the multiplex PCR reads and lists one entry per CDR3 protein. This table holds approximately 29,000 distinct CDR3 sequences, around 30% found once. The receptor was derived from a man in his forties or fifties with non-small cell lung cancer. Sequenced sample: lung tumor tissue.

The CDR3 reads CSARTGGEKLFF. The CDR3 region has the DNA TGCAGTGCTAGGACAGGGGGCGAAAAACTGTTTTTT. The rearrangement links TRBV20-1 to TRBJ1-4; 10 bases are shared with TRBD1. Germline-derived CDR1 and CDR2 are DFQATT and SNEGSKA (reference sequence). This CDR3 has 12 amino acids. V gave up 3 bases and J gave up 8 bases; unmatched junction bases: 0.